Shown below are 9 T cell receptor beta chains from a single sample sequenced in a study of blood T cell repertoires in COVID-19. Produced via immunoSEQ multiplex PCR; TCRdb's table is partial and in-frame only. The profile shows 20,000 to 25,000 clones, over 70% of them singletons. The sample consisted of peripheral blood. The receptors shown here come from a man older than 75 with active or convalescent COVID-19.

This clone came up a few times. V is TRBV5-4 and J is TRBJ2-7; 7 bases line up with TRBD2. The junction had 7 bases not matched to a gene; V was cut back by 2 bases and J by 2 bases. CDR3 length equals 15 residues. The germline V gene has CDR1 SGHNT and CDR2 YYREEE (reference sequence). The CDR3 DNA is TGTGCCAGCAGCTTAGGTGAAGCGGGGACCTACGAGCAGTACTTC. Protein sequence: CASSLGEAGTYEQYF. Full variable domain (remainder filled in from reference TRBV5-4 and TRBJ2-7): ETGVTQSPTHLIKTRGQQVTLRCSSQSGHNTVSWYQQALGQGPQFIFQYYREEENGRGNFPPRFSGLQFPNYSSELNVNALELDDSALYLCASSLGEAGTYEQYFGPGTRLTVT.

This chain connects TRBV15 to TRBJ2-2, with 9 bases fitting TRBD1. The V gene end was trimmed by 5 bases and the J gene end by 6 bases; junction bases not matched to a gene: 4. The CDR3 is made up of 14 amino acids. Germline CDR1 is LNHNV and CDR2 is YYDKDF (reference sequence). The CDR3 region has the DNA TGTGCCACCAGCCCGGGACAGGGTCCCGGGGAGCTGTTTTTT. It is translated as CATSPGQGPGELFF.

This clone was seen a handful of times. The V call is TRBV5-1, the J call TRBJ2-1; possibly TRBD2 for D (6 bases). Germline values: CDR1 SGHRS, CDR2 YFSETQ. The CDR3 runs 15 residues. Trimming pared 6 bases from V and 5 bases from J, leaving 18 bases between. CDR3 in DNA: TGCGCCAGCACGAGGGAATTAGCGGACCACAATGAGCAGTTCTTC. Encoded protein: CASTRELADHNEQFF.

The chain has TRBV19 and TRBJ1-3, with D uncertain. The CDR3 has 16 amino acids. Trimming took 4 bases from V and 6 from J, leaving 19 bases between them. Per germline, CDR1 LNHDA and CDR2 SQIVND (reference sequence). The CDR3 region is CASSKPGSYLENTIYF. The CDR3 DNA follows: TGTGCCAGTAGTAAACCGGGTTCTTACTTGGAAAACACCATATATTTT.

The CDR3 DNA follows: TGTGCCAGCAGCCCTCACAGAGACACTGAAGCTTTCTTT. Translation: CASSPHRDTEAFF. The rearrangement links TRBV7-3 to TRBJ1-1, with D hard to call. CDR1 is SGHTA, CDR2 FQGTGA, per germline. The CDR3 covers 13 residues. Trimming stripped 5 bases from V and 3 bases from J, with 10 bases between.

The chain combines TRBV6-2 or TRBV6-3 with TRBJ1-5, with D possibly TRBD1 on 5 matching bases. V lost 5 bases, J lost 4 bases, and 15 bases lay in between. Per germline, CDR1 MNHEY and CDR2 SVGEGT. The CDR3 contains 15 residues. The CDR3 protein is CASSLLLGVNQPQHF. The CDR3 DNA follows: TGTGCCAGCAGTCTTTTGTTAGGGGTGAATCAGCCCCAGCATTTT.

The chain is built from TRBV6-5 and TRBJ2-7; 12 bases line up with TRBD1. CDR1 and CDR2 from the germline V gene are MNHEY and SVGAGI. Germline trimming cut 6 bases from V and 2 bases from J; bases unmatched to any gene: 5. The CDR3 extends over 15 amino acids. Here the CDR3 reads CASRLRDRGPYEQYF. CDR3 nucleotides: TGTGCCAGCAGACTCCGGGACAGGGGGCCCTACGAGCAGTACTTC.

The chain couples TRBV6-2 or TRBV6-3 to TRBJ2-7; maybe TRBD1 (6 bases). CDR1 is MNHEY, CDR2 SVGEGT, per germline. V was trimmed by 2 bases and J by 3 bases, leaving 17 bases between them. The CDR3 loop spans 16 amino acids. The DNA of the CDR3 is TGTGCCAGCAGTTACGACCAGGGGCGACCCCTCTACGAGCAGTACTTC. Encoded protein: CASSYDQGRPLYEQYF.

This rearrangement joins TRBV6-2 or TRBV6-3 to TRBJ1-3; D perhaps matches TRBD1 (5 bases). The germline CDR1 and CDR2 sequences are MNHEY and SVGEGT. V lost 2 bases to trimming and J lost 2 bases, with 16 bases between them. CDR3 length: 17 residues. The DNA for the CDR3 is TGTGCCAGCAGTTACCCGGCAGGGAGGGTAACTGGAAACACCATATATTTT. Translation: CASSYPAGRVTGNTIYF.